These T cell receptor beta chains were read from a single sample in a study of cytomegalovirus exposure and HLA in healthy donors. Some clones are missing from TCRdb's copy, which holds only in-frame ones; the method was immunoSEQ multiplex PCR. Among approximately 160,000 clones listed, 68% were seen once. Sequencing was done on a sample of PBMCs. The receptors stem from a man aged 45-65 years in good health and CMV-seronegative. Each CDR3 is given with its conserved first and last residue. Each record gives: D gene, V gene, J gene, clone size, CDR3 length, CDR3 DNA, CDR3 protein. The D gene is left open where the match is weak. Not every row has a clone size; where given, it reads once, few, many or a size class.

TRBD1	TRBV2	TRBJ1-1	few	14	TGTGCCAGCAGGAGGACAGGGAGAGGAACTGAAGCTTTCTTT	CASRRTGRGTEAFF
.	TRBV25-1	TRBJ1-1	many	14	TGTGCCAGCTGCTCGAGGGTGAGGAACACTGAAGCTTTCTTT	CASCSRVRNTEAFF
TRBD1	TRBV5-1	TRBJ1-4	.	14	TGCGCCAGCAGCGGAGGGACAGGGAATGAAAAACTGTTTTTT	CASSGGTGNEKLFF
TRBD1	TRBV2	TRBJ2-2	once	14	TGTGCCAGCAGTGGACAGGGTCTTACCGGGGAGCTGTTTTTT	CASSGQGLTGELFF
TRBD1	TRBV28	TRBJ1-1	.	14	TGTGCCAGCACCCTGGGACAGATAAACACTGAAGCTTTCTTT	CASTLGQINTEAFF
.	TRBV6-5	TRBJ1-4	.	11	TGTGCCAGCACCTACGGAGGGAAACTGTTTTTT	CASTYGGKLFF
TRBD1	TRBV6-6	TRBJ1-1	.	14	TGTGCCAGCATCACAAGACAGGGGTGGACTGAAGCTTTCTTT	CASITRQGWTEAFF
.	TRBV5-1	TRBJ1-2	.	15	TGCGCCAGCAGCTCAGAACAGGGATGGGGCTATGGCTACACCTTC	CASSSEQGWGYGYTF
TRBD1	TRBV5-4	TRBJ1-2	.	13	TGTGCCAGCAGGCTACAGGGGTTGAATGGCTACACCTTC	CASRLQGLNGYTF
.	TRBV21-1	TRBJ1-2	.	16	TGTGCCAGCAGCAAAGAGGGCAGGGGAAAGGATTATGGCTACACCTTC	CASSKEGRGKDYGYTF
TRBD1	TRBV9	TRBJ1-5	.	14	TGTGCCAGCAGTTCACAGGGGTCCAATCAGCCCCAGCATTTT	CASSSQGSNQPQHF
.	TRBV19	TRBJ1-2	.	11	TGTGCCAGTAGTGGAACAGTGGGCTACACCTTC	CASSGTVGYTF
.	TRBV6-5	TRBJ1-1	.	14	TGTGCCAGCAGTTACTCGCGGGGTGGGACTGAAGCTTTCTTT	CASSYSRGGTEAFF
.	TRBV6-5	TRBJ2-5	.	14	TGTGCCAGCAGTTACCTGGGGTCAGGGGAGACCCAGTACTTC	CASSYLGSGETQYF
.	TRBV21-1	TRBJ2-3	.	14	TGTGCCAGCAGCTTAAAAGGGGGGGCTGGTACGCAGTATTTT	CASSLKGGAGTQYF
.	TRBV7-2	TRBJ1-1	few	13	TGTGCCAGCAGCTTAGTAACATACACTGAAGCTTTCTTT	CASSLVTYTEAFF
TRBD1	TRBV5-1	TRBJ2-5	.	18	TGCGCCAGCAGCTTGGTTCCCACAGGGGGCCTGGGAAAAGAGACCCAGTACTTC	CASSLVPTGGLGKETQYF
TRBD1	TRBV28	TRBJ2-1	.	15	TGTGCCAGCAGTTTAATCAGGGGGCGAAACAATGAGCAGTTCTTC	CASSLIRGRNNEQFF
TRBD1	TRBV19	TRBJ1-2	.	14	TGTGCCAGTAGTGACCCCGGGACAGGCTTGCGGCTCGACTTC	CASSDPGTGLRLDF
.	TRBV6-5	TRBJ1-5	few	16	TGTGCCAGCAGTTCAACTGAGGGGGTAGGAAATCAGCCCCAGCATTTT	CASSSTEGVGNQPQHF
TRBD1	TRBV5-1	TRBJ2-1	.	15	TGCGCCAGCAGCTCGGACAGGGGGCCCTACAATGAGCAGTTCTTC	CASSSDRGPYNEQFF
TRBD1	TRBV2	TRBJ1-5	.	14	TGTGCCAGCGGTGGGACAGCTAGCAATCAGCCCCAGCATTTT	CASGGTASNQPQHF
.	TRBV19	TRBJ1-1	.	14	TGTGCCAGTAGTATATCCCGATGGAGCACTGAAGCTTTCTTT	CASSISRWSTEAFF
TRBD2	TRBV19	TRBJ2-1	.	16	TGTGCCAGTAGTATTAGCCGCGGGAGAGTCTTCAATGAGCAGTTCTTC	CASSISRGRVFNEQFF
TRBD1	TRBV5-1	TRBJ2-7	.	14	TGCGCCAGCAGCTTTGGACAGGGGCTTCGAGAGCAGTACTTC	CASSFGQGLREQYF
TRBD1	TRBV10-3	TRBJ2-7	.	14	TGTGCCATCAGTGATGACAGGGGGGACTACGAGCAGTACTTC	CAISDDRGDYEQYF
TRBD1	TRBV11-2	TRBJ1-3	.	14	TGTGCCAGCAGCTCTCGGGACAGGGGAAACACCATATATTTT	CASSSRDRGNTIYF
TRBD1	TRBV25-1	TRBJ1-3	once	18	TGTGCCAGCAGTTCAAATGGACAGGGGGGAAACTCTGGAAACACCATATATTTT	CASSSNGQGGNSGNTIYF
.	TRBV7-3	TRBJ2-7	.	15	TGTGCCAGCAGCTTATCCAGGGGTGTGGGGTACGAGCAGTACTTC	CASSLSRGVGYEQYF
TRBD1	TRBV14	TRBJ2-7	few	14	TGTGCCAGCAGCCCCGGACAGGGGGCTTCCGAGCAGTACTTC	CASSPGQGASEQYF
TRBD2	TRBV7-6	TRBJ2-7	.	17	TGTGCCAGCAGCTCCAAGGCCGGACTAGCGGGGACCTACGAGCAGTACTTC	CASSSKAGLAGTYEQYF
TRBD1	TRBV4-2	TRBJ1-5	few	21	TGTGCCAGCAGCCCCTCGGAGTTACCAGGGGGCTCTATCATAAGCAATCAGCCCCAGCATTTT	CASSPSELPGGSIISNQPQHF
TRBD1	TRBV19	TRBJ2-7	.	14	TGTGCCAGTATCCCGACAGGGCTCTGGAACGAGCAGTACTTC	CASIPTGLWNEQYF
.	TRBV18	TRBJ1-5	.	14	TGTGCCAGCTCACCGGGACTTAGCAATCAGCCCCAGCATTTT	CASSPGLSNQPQHF
TRBD1	TRBV5-3	TRBJ1-4	.	20	TGTGCCAGAAGCCCCACCTCCTACAGGACAGGGGGCAGGACTAATGAAAAACTGTTTTTT	CARSPTSYRTGGRTNEKLFF
.	TRBV11-2	TRBJ2-7	.	14	TGTGCCAGCAGCCCTAGGACAGCTAGCTACGAGCAGTACTTC	CASSPRTASYEQYF
TRBD2	TRBV7-2	TRBJ2-1	.	15	TGTGCCAGCAGCTTAGTAGCGGGGGGTGGTAATGAGCAGTTCTTC	CASSLVAGGGNEQFF
.	TRBV7-9	TRBJ2-5	.	16	TGTGCCAGCAGCTCGCTTGGGACAAAGAGACAAGAGACCCAGTACTTC	CASSSLGTKRQETQYF
.	TRBV21-1	TRBJ1-1	.	11	TGTGCCAGCAACAAACAGGGTGAAGCTTTCTTT	CASNKQGEAFF
TRBD1	TRBV9	TRBJ1-2	.	20	TGTGCCAGCAGCGTAAATCCCGGGGGGAGGGGGACAGGGGGCTTAAGTGGCTACACCTTC	CASSVNPGGRGTGGLSGYTF
.	TRBV27	TRBJ1-4	.	12	TGTGCCAGCAGGAGGATCGGGGAAAAACTGTTTTTT	CASRRIGEKLFF
.	TRBV4-1	TRBJ2-1	.	15	TGCGCCAGCAGCCAAGATGCACTCTCCTACAATGAGCAGTTCTTC	CASSQDALSYNEQFF
.	TRBV7-2	TRBJ1-3	.	12	TGTGCCAGCAGCCAGGGATACGGCACCATATATTTT	CASSQGYGTIYF
.	TRBV25-1	TRBJ1-2	few	13	TGTGCCAGCAGTGACCACTCTCTCTATGGCTACACCTTC	CASSDHSLYGYTF
.	TRBV6-5	TRBJ2-2	.	15	TGTGCCAGCAGTTACCTCCAGGGAGGAACCGGGGAGCTGTTTTTT	CASSYLQGGTGELFF
TRBD1	TRBV4-1	TRBJ1-1	.	13	TGCGCCAGCAGCTCCCCAGGGGGAGCTGAAGCTTTCTTT	CASSSPGGAEAFF
.	TRBV9	TRBJ2-5	.	14	TGTGCCAGCAGCGTTGGGGGGATCTCGGAGACCCAGTACTTC	CASSVGGISETQYF
.	TRBV6-1	TRBJ1-4	.	15	TGTGCCAGCAGTGAACGGGAAAAGCCTAATGAAAAACTGTTTTTT	CASSEREKPNEKLFF
.	TRBV5-1	TRBJ2-7	.	17	TGCGCCAGCAGCTTGACGTCGGGACAAGGCCCCCCCTACGAGCAGTACTTC	CASSLTSGQGPPYEQYF
TRBD2	TRBV5-5	TRBJ2-2	.	15	TGTGCCAGCAGCTCCCAGCGGGGGGTAACCGGGGAGCTGTTTTTT	CASSSQRGVTGELFF
.	TRBV19	TRBJ1-2	.	14	TGTGCCAGTAGTATCGGGGGGAAGCTCTATGGCTACACCTTC	CASSIGGKLYGYTF
TRBD2	TRBV7-9	TRBJ2-3	once	16	TGTGCCAGCAGCTTAGCGGGGGGGACTAGCACAGATACGCAGTATTTT	CASSLAGGTSTDTQYF
TRBD2	TRBV9	TRBJ2-7	once	13	TGTGCCAGCAGCGGACTAGCGGGCGACGAGCAGTACTTC	CASSGLAGDEQYF
TRBD1	TRBV7-2	TRBJ1-5	once	15	TGTGCCAGCAGCTTAGGACAGGGTAGCAATCAGCCCCAGCATTTT	CASSLGQGSNQPQHF